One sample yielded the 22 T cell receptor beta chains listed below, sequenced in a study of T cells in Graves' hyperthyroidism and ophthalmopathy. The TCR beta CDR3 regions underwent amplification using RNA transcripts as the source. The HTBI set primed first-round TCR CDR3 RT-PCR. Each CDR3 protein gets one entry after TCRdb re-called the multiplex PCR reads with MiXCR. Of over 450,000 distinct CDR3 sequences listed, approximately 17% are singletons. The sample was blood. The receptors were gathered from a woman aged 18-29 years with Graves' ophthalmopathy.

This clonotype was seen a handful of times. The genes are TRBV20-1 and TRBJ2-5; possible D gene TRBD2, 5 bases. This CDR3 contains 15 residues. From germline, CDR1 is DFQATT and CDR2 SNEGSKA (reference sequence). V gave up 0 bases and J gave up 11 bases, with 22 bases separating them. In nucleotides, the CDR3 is TGCAGTGCTAGAGATATATGGGCTAGCCAAGAGTGGCAGTACTTC. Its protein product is CSARDIWASQEWQYF.

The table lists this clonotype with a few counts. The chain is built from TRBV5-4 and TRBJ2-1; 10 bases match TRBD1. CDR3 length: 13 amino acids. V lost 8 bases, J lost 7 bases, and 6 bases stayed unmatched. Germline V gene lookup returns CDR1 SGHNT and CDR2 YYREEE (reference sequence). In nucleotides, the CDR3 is TGTGCCAGGGGGGACAGGGGATCTAATGAGCAGTTCTTC. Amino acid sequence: CARGDRGSNEQFF. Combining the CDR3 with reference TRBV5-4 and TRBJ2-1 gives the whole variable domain ETGVTQSPTHLIKTRGQQVTLRCSSQSGHNTVSWYQQALGQGPQFIFQYYREEENGRGNFPPRFSGLQFPNYSSELNVNALELDDSALYLCARGDRGSNEQFFGPGTRLTVL.

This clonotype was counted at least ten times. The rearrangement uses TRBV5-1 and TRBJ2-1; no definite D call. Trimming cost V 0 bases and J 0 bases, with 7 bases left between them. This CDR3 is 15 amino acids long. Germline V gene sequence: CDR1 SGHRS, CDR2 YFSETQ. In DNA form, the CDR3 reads TGCGCCAGCAGCTTGGGGCACGGCTCCTACAATGAGCAGTTCTTC. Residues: CASSLGHGSYNEQFF.

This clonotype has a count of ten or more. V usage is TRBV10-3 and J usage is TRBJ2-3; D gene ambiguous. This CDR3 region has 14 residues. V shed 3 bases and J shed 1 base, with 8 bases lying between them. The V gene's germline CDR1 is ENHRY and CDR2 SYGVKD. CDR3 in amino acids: CAISDVDGTDTQYF. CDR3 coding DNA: TGTGCCATCAGTGATGTAGACGGCACAGATACGCAGTATTTT.

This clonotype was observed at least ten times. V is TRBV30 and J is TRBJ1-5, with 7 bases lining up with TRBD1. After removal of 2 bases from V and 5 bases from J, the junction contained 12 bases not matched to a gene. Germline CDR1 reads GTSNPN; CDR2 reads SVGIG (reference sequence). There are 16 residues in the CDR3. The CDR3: CAWSTWTGLRDQPQHF. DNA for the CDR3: TGTGCCTGGAGTACGTGGACAGGTTTAAGGGATCAGCCCCAGCATTTT.

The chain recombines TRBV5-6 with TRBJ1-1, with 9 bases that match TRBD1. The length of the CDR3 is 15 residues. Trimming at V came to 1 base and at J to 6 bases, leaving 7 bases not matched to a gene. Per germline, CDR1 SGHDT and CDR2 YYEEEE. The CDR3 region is CASSLRGTGPAEAFF. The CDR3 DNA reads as TGTGCCAGCAGCTTGCGGGGGACAGGGCCCGCTGAAGCTTTCTTT.

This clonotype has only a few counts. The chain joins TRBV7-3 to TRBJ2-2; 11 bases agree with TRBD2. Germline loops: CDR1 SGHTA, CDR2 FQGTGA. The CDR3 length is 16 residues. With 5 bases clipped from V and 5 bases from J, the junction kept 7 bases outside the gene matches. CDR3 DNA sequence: TGTGCCAGCAGCCCGGATAGCGGGAGGGGTACCGGGGAGCTGTTTTTT. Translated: CASSPDSGRGTGELFF.

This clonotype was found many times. CDR3 loop: CASTETGLATEAFF. CDR3 in DNA: TGTGCCAGCACCGAGACAGGGTTGGCCACTGAAGCTTTCTTT. The genes are TRBV2 and TRBJ1-1; 7 nucleotides align to TRBD1. The trim removed 7 bases at V and 4 bases at J, leaving 9 bases unmatched. CDR3 length equals 14 residues. The germline V gene has CDR1 SNHLY and CDR2 FYNNEI.

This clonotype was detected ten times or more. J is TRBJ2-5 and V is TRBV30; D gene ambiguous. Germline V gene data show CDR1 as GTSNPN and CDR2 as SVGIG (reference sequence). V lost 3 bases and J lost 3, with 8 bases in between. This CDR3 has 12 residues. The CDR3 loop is CAWSPREETQYF. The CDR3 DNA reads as TGTGCCTGGAGCCCTAGAGAAGAGACCCAGTACTTC.

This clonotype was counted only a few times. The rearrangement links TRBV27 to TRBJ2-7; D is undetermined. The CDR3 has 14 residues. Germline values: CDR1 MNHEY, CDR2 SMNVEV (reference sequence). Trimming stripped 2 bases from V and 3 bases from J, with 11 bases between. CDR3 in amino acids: CASSLVARIYEQYF. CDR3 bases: TGTGCCAGCAGTTTAGTCGCACGAATCTACGAGCAGTACTTC.

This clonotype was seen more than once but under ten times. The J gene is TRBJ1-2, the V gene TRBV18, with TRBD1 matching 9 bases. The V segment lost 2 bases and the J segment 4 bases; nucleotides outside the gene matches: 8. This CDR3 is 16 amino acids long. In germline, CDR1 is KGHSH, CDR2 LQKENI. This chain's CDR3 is CASSPIQGAPRYGYTF. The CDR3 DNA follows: TGTGCCAGCTCACCAATACAGGGGGCGCCCCGCTATGGCTACACCTTC.

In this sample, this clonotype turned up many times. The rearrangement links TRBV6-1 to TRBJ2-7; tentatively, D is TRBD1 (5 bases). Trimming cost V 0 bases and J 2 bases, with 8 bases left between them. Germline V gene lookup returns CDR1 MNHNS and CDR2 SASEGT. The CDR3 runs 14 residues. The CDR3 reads CASSEAGPTYEQYF. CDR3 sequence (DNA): TGTGCCAGCAGTGAAGCGGGGCCCACCTACGAGCAGTACTTC.

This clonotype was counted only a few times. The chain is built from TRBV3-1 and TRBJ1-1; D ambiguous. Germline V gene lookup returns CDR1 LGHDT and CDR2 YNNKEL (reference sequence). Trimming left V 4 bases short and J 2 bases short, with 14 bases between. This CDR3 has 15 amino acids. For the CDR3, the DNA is TGTGCCAGCAGCCCCGGGAGCTATCTAAACACTGAAGCTTTCTTT. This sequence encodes CASSPGSYLNTEAFF.

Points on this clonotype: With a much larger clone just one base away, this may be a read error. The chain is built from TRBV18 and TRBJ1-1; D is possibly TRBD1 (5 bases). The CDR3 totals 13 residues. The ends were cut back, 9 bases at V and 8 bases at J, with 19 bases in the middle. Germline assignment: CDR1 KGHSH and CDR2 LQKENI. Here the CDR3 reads CASCTRTRAEAFF. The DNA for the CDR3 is TGTGCCAGTTGTACACGGACAAGGGCCGAAGCTTTCTTT.

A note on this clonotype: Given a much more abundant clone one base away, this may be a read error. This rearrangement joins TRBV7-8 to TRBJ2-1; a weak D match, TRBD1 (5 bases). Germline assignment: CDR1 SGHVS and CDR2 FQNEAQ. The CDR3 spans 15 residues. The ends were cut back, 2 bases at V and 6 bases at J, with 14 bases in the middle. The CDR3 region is CASSLLGVPGNEQFF. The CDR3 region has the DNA TGTGCCAGCAGCTTATTAGGGGTTCCAGGCAATGAGCAGTTCTTC.

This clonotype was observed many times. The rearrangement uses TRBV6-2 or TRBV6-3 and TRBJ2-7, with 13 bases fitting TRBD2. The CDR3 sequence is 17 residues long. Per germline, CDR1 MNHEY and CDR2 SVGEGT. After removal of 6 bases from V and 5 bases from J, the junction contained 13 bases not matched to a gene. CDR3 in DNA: TGTGCCAGCAGCCCAAGGGGACTAGCGGGACCCGGTCACGAGCAGTACTTC. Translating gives CASSPRGLAGPGHEQYF.

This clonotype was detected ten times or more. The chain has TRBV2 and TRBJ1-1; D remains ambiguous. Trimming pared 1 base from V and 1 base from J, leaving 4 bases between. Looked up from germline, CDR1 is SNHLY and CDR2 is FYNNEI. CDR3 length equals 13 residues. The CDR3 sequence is CASSEEGNTEAFF. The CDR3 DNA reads TGTGCCAGCAGTGAAGAGGGGAACACTGAAGCTTTCTTT.

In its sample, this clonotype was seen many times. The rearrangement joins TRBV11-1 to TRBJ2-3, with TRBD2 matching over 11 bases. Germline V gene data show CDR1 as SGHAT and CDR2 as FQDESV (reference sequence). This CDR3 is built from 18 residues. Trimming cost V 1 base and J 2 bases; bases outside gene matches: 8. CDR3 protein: CASSLDSTSGTYTDTQYF. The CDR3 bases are TGTGCCAGCAGCTTAGACTCGACTAGCGGGACCTACACAGATACGCAGTATTTT.

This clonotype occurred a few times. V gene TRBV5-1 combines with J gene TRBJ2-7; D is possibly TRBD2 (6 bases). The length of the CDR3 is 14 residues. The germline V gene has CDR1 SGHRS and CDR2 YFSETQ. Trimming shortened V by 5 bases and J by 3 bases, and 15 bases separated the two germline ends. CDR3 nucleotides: TGCGCCAGCAGGAGGGAGGCTGTTGACTACGAGCAGTACTTC. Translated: CASRREAVDYEQYF.

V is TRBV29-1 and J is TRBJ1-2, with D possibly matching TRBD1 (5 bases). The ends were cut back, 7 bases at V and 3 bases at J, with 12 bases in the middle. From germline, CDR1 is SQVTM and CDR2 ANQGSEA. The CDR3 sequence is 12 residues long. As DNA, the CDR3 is TGCAGCGCCCTGGGGGACTACTATGGCTACACCTTC. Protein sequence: CSALGDYYGYTF.

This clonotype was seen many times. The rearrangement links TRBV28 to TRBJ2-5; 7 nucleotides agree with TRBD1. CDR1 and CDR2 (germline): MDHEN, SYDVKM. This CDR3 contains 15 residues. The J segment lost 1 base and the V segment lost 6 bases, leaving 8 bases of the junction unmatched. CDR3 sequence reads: CASSLNRGGQETQYF. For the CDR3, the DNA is TGTGCCAGCAGCCTAAACAGGGGCGGCCAAGAGACCCAGTACTTC.

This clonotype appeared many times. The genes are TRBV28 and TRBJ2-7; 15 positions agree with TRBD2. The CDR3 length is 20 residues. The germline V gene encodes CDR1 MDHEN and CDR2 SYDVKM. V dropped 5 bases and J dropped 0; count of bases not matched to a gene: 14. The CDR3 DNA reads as TGTGCCAGCAGTGGAATTTCCGGGACTAGCGGGGGGATAAGCTCCTACGAGCAGTACTTC. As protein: CASSGISGTSGGISSYEQYF. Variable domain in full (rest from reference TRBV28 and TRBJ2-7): DVKVTQSSRYLVKRTGEKVFLECVQDMDHENMFWYRQDPGLGLRLIYFSYDVKMKEKGDIPEGYSVSREKKERFSLILESASTNQTSMYLCASSGISGTSGGISSYEQYFGPGTRLTVT.